This paragraph reports one T cell receptor beta chain. Its antigen remains undetermined. Base qualities are not at hand, and no much larger clone is one base apart. Sequencer: Illumina MiSeq. Using fastp at Q25 and MiXCR, TCRdb reprocessed the public reads and kept productive beta chains. Rows are combined by CDR3 protein, so each entry shows the most common genes and DNA. The sample contains 60,000 to 75,000 distinct CDR3 sequences, about 20% of them found a single time. Around 8% of the sample is taken by the ten largest. This entry comes from a study of type 1 regulatory T cells (dated by TCRdb to the early 2020s). General notes on the study: The study characterized an in vitro protocol that generated a Tr1-enriched, alloantigen-specific CD4 T cell product named T-allo10. Patients with hematological malignancies who were receiving allogeneic hematopoietic stem cell transplantation were the group in which T-allo10 was being clinically evaluated. What the authors observed across the whole study: A more restricted TCR repertoire was observed in Tr1 cells than in non-Tr1 cells, and this restriction was interpreted in the study as alloantigen-induced clonal expansion.

The germline V gene supplies CDR1 SGHTA and CDR2 FQGTGA. Spanning cysteine to phenylalanine, the CDR3 consists of 14 amino acids. The read is trimmed to its CDR3 DNA, 42 bases read in frame from base 1. The junction carries 14 bases between V and J, which are trimmed by 5 bases and 4 bases respectively. Sequencing was done on a sample of cultured type 1 regulatory T (Tr1) cells, either the whole culture or a sorted fraction (not recorded which). The cell subset or site label, read with the paper, signifies: type 1 regulatory T cells sorted from the T-allo10 product. The sequence joins TRBV7-3 to TRBJ1-1; the best D guess is TRBD1, with 6 bases matching. The source is a human donor in good health. The bases are TGTGCCAGCAGCCCCGGACAGTTGGGCACTGAAGCTTTCTTT. It translates to CASSPGQLGTEAFF.